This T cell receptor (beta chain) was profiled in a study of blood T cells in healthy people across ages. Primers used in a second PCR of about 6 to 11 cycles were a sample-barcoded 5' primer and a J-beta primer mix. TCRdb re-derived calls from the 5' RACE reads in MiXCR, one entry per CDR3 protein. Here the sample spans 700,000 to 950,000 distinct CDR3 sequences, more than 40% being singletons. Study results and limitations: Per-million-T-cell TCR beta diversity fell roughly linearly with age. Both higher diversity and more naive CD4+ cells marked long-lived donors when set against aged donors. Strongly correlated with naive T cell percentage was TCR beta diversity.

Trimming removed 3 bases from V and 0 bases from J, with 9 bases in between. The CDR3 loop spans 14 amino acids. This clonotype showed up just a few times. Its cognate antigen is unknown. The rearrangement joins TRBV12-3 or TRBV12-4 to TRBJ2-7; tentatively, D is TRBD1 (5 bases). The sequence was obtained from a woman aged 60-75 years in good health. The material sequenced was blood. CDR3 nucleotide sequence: TGTGCCAGCAGTTTTGGGGCTGGCTCCTACGAGCAGTACTTC. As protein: CASSFGAGSYEQYF.